This T cell receptor (beta chain) was captured by sequencing in a study of vaccination effects on CD4 cells after COVID-19. About the study: Post-vaccine sample collection fell at a median of 72 days after the second dose.

Some clones are missing from TCRdb's copy, which holds only in-frame ones; the method was immunoSEQ multiplex PCR. There are about 28,000 clones in the sample; around 67% occur only once, and around 9.6% lies in the top ten. On this clone itself: Its antigen is not known.

ViraFEST used viral peptide pools to expand antigen-specific CD4+ T cells before sequencing. Isolating CD4+ T cells followed less than 12 days of culture. Two doses of either BNT162b2 or mRNA-1273 were given to each participant. People in the vaccine group had not been infected with SARS-CoV-2 before, and their nucleocapsid antibodies were negative. After 1.5 million to 2 million PBMC were placed in each well, they were cultured with around 10 IU/ml IL-2 and 8 to 10 ug/ml peptides. Germline CDR1 is LGHDT and CDR2 is YNNKEL (reference sequence). J was trimmed by 9 bases and V by 1 base; bases with no gene match: 15. The CDR3 is made up of 19 amino acids.

The rearrangement links TRBV3-1 (or the pseudogene TRBV3-2) to TRBJ2-1, with 13 bases fitting TRBD2. The source of this sequence is a human donor who received a COVID-19 vaccine. Sequenced here: CD4+ T cells from PBMCs cultured with HCoV-NL63 spike peptides, sampled after COVID-19 vaccination. The CDR3 is CASSQADAVLAGGLVEQFF. Written as DNA, the CDR3 is TGTGCCAGCAGCCAAGCTGACGCCGTACTAGCGGGAGGGCTGGTTGAGCAGTTCTTC.